These 11 T cell receptor beta chains share one sample of origin, sequenced in a study of T-cell reconstitution after alpha-beta-depleted transplantation in children. Unique molecular identifiers were incorporated when the TCRbeta library was constructed. TCRdb independently ran MiXCR on the PCR reads; one entry per CDR3 protein. The sample shows roughly 220,000 distinct CDR3 sequences, 12% of them seen only once. The sample consisted of PBMCs from the stem cell graft donor, taken from the stem cell graft. These receptors were obtained from a human donor who donated a stem cell graft to a child with acute lymphoblastic leukemia.

In this sample, this clonotype turned up many times. CDR3 coding DNA: TGTGCCAGCACGGGGAGGATCGACACCGGGGAGCTGTTTTTT. This translates into CASTGRIDTGELFF. V and J are TRBV6-1 and TRBJ2-2, with a tentative D call TRBD2 (6 bases). The V end lost 7 bases, the J end lost 3 bases, and 12 bases lay between the germline ends. The CDR3 runs to 14 residues. Germline-derived CDR1 and CDR2 are MNHNS and SASEGT.

This clonotype showed up many times. The V and J genes are TRBV5-6 and TRBJ1-1; TRBD1 matches 7 bases. The CDR3 runs 15 residues. With V trimmed by 2 bases and J by 10 bases, 14 bases remained unmatched. Germline loops: CDR1 SGHDT, CDR2 YYEEEE. CDR3 in DNA: TGTGCCAGCAGCTTTCTTCGGGACAGCCCCCTCGGAGCTTTCTTT. Translation: CASSFLRDSPLGAFF.

In regard to this clonotype: Just one base apart from a much larger clone, this may be a read error. This sequence joins TRBV6-1 and TRBJ2-3; D is uncertain. Germline V gene sequence: CDR1 MNHNS, CDR2 SASEGT. The CDR3 is 13 residues long. This chain's CDR3 is CASTRDNSDTQCF. The DNA of the CDR3 is TGTGCCAGCACCCGAGACAATTCAGATACGCAGTGTTTT.

This clonotype was seen at least ten times. The CDR3 sequence: CAISESAWDRGGNGYTF. The CDR3 DNA sequence: TGTGCCATCAGTGAGTCAGCTTGGGACAGGGGAGGAAATGGCTACACCTTC. The chain combines TRBV10-3 with TRBJ1-2; 10 positions match TRBD1. Germline CDR1 ENHRY, CDR2 SYGVKD. Unmatched junction bases numbered 10, after V lost 0 bases and J lost 6 bases. The CDR3 totals 17 residues.

The sample holds many counts of this clonotype. The chain combines TRBV20-1 with TRBJ1-1, with a possible D match to TRBD1 (5 bases). The length of the CDR3 is 15 residues. V gave up 1 base and J gave up 6 bases, with 18 bases separating them. Germline CDR1 and CDR2: DFQATT and SNEGSKA (reference sequence). CDR3 sequence: CSARAPFGGKPEAFF. In nucleotides, the CDR3 is TGCAGTGCTAGAGCCCCCTTTGGGGGAAAACCTGAAGCTTTCTTT.

The chain is built from TRBV6-2 or TRBV6-3 and TRBJ2-7, with D possibly being TRBD1 (5 bases). V dropped 7 bases and J dropped 5 bases, with 15 bases sitting between them. The CDR3 has 13 amino acids. Per the germline V gene, CDR1 is MNHEY and CDR2 is SVGEGT. The CDR3 region is CASTQGWADEQYF. CDR3 in DNA: TGTGCCAGCACCCAGGGCTGGGCGGACGAGCAGTACTTC.

This clonotype was detected ten times or more. In nucleotides, the CDR3 is TGTGCCAGCAAAACGCCGTGGGCGTATGAGCAGTTCTTC. It is translated as CASKTPWAYEQFF. The chain joins TRBV28 to TRBJ2-1; D gene ambiguous. This CDR3 is 13 amino acids long. The ends were cut back, 7 bases at V and 8 bases at J, with 15 bases in the middle. The V gene's germline CDR1 is MDHEN and CDR2 SYDVKM.

There are many counts of this clonotype. This chain's CDR3 is CATSRDPAGRGETQYF. The CDR3, as DNA: TGTGCCACCAGCAGAGATCCGGCCGGGCGTGGGGAGACCCAGTACTTC. J is TRBJ2-5 and V is TRBV15, with D unclear. Germline loops: CDR1 LNHNV, CDR2 YYDKDF (reference sequence). The CDR3 runs 16 residues. Trimming cost V 0 bases and J 5 bases, with 16 bases left between them. Looking up the rest from reference TRBV15 and TRBJ2-5 gives the full variable domain: DAMVIQNPRYQVTQFGKPVTLSCSQTLNHNVMYWYQQKSSQAPKLLFHYYDKDFNNEADTPDNFQSRRPNTSFCFLDIRSPGLGDTAMYLCATSRDPAGRGETQYFGPGTRLLVL.

This clonotype has more than one count but fewer than ten. The chain joins TRBV7-2 to TRBJ2-5; D possibly corresponds to TRBD1 (6 bases). V lost 1 base and J lost 5, with 20 bases in between. Germline lookup yields CDR1 SGHTA and CDR2 FQGNSA. The CDR3 runs to 17 residues. In nucleotides, the CDR3 is TGTGCCAGCAGCTTAGTGGGCAGGGGCTCCCCTAGCGAGACCCAGTACTTC. It codes for CASSLVGRGSPSETQYF. Filled out from reference TRBV7-2 and TRBJ2-5, the complete variable domain reads GAGVSQSPSNKVTEKGKDVELRCDPISGHTALYWYRQSLGQGLEFLIYFQGNSAPDKSGLPSDRFSAERTGGSVSTLTIQRTQQEDSAVYLCASSLVGRGSPSETQYFGPGTRLLVL.

Ten or more counts support this clonotype. The chain combines TRBV29-1 with TRBJ1-3, with no clear D. There are 12 residues in the CDR3. V gave up 3 bases and J gave up 4 bases, with 7 bases separating them. Germline V CDR1 and CDR2: SQVTM, ANQGSEA. This chain's CDR3 is CSVEGRGNTIYF. The CDR3, as DNA: TGCAGCGTTGAGGGTCGAGGAAACACCATATATTTT.

This clonotype was detected ten times or more. In DNA, the CDR3 is TGTGCGGGGGGCTCTCGCACAGATACGCAGTATTTT. This gives the protein CAGGSRTDTQYF. The chain joins TRBV6-1 to TRBJ2-3; possibly TRBD1 or TRBD2 for D (6 bases each). The V gene's germline CDR1 is MNHNS and CDR2 SASEGT. This CDR3 comprises 12 residues.